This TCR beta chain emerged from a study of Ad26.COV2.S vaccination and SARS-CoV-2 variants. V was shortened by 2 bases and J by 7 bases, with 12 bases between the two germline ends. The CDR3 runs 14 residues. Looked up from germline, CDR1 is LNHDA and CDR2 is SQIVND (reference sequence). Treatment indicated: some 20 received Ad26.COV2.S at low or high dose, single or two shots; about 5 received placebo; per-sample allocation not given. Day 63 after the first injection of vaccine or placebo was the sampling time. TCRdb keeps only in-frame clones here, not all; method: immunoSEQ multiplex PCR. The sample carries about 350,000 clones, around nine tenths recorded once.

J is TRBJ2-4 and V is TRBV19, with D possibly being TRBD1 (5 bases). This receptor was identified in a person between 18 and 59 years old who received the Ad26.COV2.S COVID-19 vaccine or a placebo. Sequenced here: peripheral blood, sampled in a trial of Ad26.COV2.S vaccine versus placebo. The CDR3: CASSINRNKNIQYF. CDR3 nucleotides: TGTGCCAGTAGTATAAACAGGAATAAGAACATTCAGTACTTC.